A selection of T cell receptor beta chains follows, all from one sample in a study of tumor T cells in aggressive B-cell lymphoma. The protocol was immunoSEQ multiplex PCR, while the TCRdb copy is restricted to in-frame clones and leaves out a portion. This table holds 1,200 or so clones, 92% found once. Sequenced material: tumor tissue. Every receptor here comes from an adult with diffuse large B cell lymphoma. Both conserved end residues are part of each CDR3. Fields, in order: D gene, V gene, clone size, J gene, CDR3 DNA, CDR3 protein. The D gene is left open where the match is weak. Clone size is given for some rows only: seen once, a few or many times, or a class if the clone is expanded.

>NA|TRBV27|NA|TRBJ2-2
TGTGCCAGCAGTCCCCTAGCCGGGACCGGGGAGCTGTTTTTT
CASSPLAGTGELFF
>NA|TRBV6-1|NA|TRBJ1-5
TGTGCCAGCACAAACTGGGCTCAGGGCAATCAGCCCCAGCATTTT
CASTNWAQGNQPQHF
>NA|TRBV29-1|once|TRBJ2-7
TGCAGCGTCACAGGGCCTGGCGAGCAGTACTTC
CSVTGPGEQYF
>NA|TRBV4-1|NA|TRBJ1-6
TGCGCCAGCAGCCAGGGGGGGCCAGGGAATTCACCCCTCCACTTT
CASSQGGPGNSPLHF
>NA|TRBV4-1|NA|TRBJ2-5
TGCGCCAGCAGCCACTTCAGCGGCGTCCAAGAGACCCAGTACTTC
CASSHFSGVQETQYF
>TRBD2|TRBV10-3|NA|TRBJ2-5
TGTGCCATCAGTGGTGGAGCGGGACTACAAGAGACCCAGTACTTC
CAISGGAGLQETQYF
>TRBD1|TRBV28|NA|TRBJ2-7
TGTGCCAGCAGTCCGTCTTTAGGACAGGGCTACGAGCAGTACTTC
CASSPSLGQGYEQYF
>TRBD2|TRBV30|NA|TRBJ2-3
TGTGCCTGGAGTGTACGGGGACTACGCATAGATACGCAGTATTTT
CAWSVRGLRIDTQYF
>NA|TRBV5-1|NA|TRBJ2-3
TGCGCCAGCAGCTTTAACAGGGTTGCAGATACGCAGTATTTT
CASSFNRVADTQYF
>NA|TRBV30|once|TRBJ2-3
TGTGCCTGGAATGGGGACGGGGGTACGCAGTATTTT
CAWNGDGGTQYF
>TRBD1|TRBV2|NA|TRBJ1-5
TGTGCCAGCAGTTGGGGGACAGTAGCTAGCAATCAGCCCCAGCATTTT
CASSWGTVASNQPQHF
>TRBD2|TRBV9|NA|TRBJ2-2
TGTGCCAGCAGCGAGACCCCCCTTCTAGCGGGAGAGGCCGGGGAGCTGTTTTTT
CASSETPLLAGEAGELFF
>NA|TRBV9|NA|TRBJ2-1
TGTGCCAGCAGCGTAACTCGGGGAGGTGAGACTTTCTTC
CASSVTRGGETFF
>NA|TRBV23-1|NA|TRBJ1-2
TGCGCCAGCAGTAAAGGGACACTCAATAACTATGGCTACACCTTC
CASSKGTLNNYGYTF
>NA|TRBV20-1|NA|TRBJ1-1
TGCAGTGCTGACAAGAACACTGAAGCTTTCTTT
CSADKNTEAFF
>TRBD1|TRBV29-1|NA|TRBJ1-1
TGCAGCGTTGAAACAGGGGGTTTAGAAGCTTTCTTT
CSVETGGLEAFF